These T cell receptor beta chains were read from a single sample in a study of cytomegalovirus exposure and HLA in healthy donors. Generated by immunoSEQ multiplex PCR, the TCRdb table keeps only in-frame clones and is missing some. Of about 120,000 clones listed, over 8.5% were seen once; the top ten hold around 6%. The sequencing sample was made of PBMCs. All receptors come from a woman aged 40 to 50 in good health and CMV-seropositive. CDR3s include the opening cysteine and the closing phenylalanine or tryptophan. Fields, in order: J gene, clone size, D gene, CDR3 length, V gene, CDR3 DNA, CDR3 protein. D genes are given only for firm matches. Clone size is stated in some rows and not others, as once, few, many or a class when expanded.

J: TRBJ2-7; size: NA; D: TRBD1; length: 18; V: TRBV4-1; DNA: TGCGCCAGCAGCCGCCCCAAGGAATCGGGACAGAGCTTCTACGAGCAGTACTTC; CDR3: CASSRPKESGQSFYEQYF
J: TRBJ2-1; size: few; D: TRBD2; length: 16; V: TRBV28; DNA: TGTGCCAGCAGTTCCGGACTAGGACTAGCGGGGGGTGAGCAGTTCTTC; CDR3: CASSSGLGLAGGEQFF
J: TRBJ2-1; size: NA; D: NA; length: 13; V: TRBV6-5; DNA: TGTGCCGTAAGGGGGGGGCTCTACAATGAGCAGTTCTTC; CDR3: CAVRGGLYNEQFF
J: TRBJ2-7; size: NA; D: NA; length: 16; V: TRBV9; DNA: TGTGCCAGCAGCGCCCACAGTGGGGCGTTGGACTACGAGCAGTACTTC; CDR3: CASSAHSGALDYEQYF
J: TRBJ1-4; size: NA; D: NA; length: 13; V: TRBV5-8; DNA: TGTGCCAGCAGCGGCCTGATTAATGAAAAACTGTTTTTT; CDR3: CASSGLINEKLFF
J: TRBJ1-1; size: few; D: NA; length: 14; V: TRBV19; DNA: TGTGCCAGTAGCGTCCAGGGGAAGAACACTGAAGCTTTCTTT; CDR3: CASSVQGKNTEAFF
J: TRBJ1-2; size: few; D: TRBD1; length: 16; V: TRBV9; DNA: TGTGCCAGCAGCGGGACAGGGGGCGAAGCTAACTATGGCTACACCTTC; CDR3: CASSGTGGEANYGYTF
J: TRBJ1-1; size: few; D: TRBD1; length: 14; V: TRBV7-8; DNA: TGTGCCAGCAGCTCGGGACAGGGCCCCACTGAAGCTTTCTTT; CDR3: CASSSGQGPTEAFF
J: TRBJ2-7; size: few; D: NA; length: 13; V: TRBV30; DNA: TGTGCCTGGAGTGTGGCAGGGGGGTACGAGCAGTACTTC; CDR3: CAWSVAGGYEQYF
J: TRBJ1-1; size: few; D: NA; length: 15; V: TRBV7-9; DNA: TGTGCCAGCAGCTTTCCTCTCCGGGAGAACACTGAAGCTTTCTTT; CDR3: CASSFPLRENTEAFF
J: TRBJ1-5; size: NA; D: NA; length: 15; V: TRBV9; DNA: TGTGCCAGCAGTGTTGAGGTTGATAGCAATCAGCCCCAGCATTTT; CDR3: CASSVEVDSNQPQHF
J: TRBJ1-1; size: few; D: NA; length: 11; V: TRBV20-1; DNA: TGCAGTGTTGGGGGGTCTACTGAAGCTTTCTTT; CDR3: CSVGGSTEAFF
J: TRBJ1-2; size: few; D: NA; length: 12; V: TRBV5-1; DNA: TGCGCCAGCAGCTTTGGAGAAGTTGGCTACACCTTC; CDR3: CASSFGEVGYTF
J: TRBJ2-1; size: NA; D: TRBD2; length: 13; V: TRBV19; DNA: TGTGCCAGTAGCATTACTAGCGAGGATGAGCAGTTCTTC; CDR3: CASSITSEDEQFF
J: TRBJ1-4; size: NA; D: NA; length: 14; V: TRBV10-1; DNA: TGCGCCAGCAGTGAGGGGGGGGCGGAAGAAAAACTGTTTTTT; CDR3: CASSEGGAEEKLFF
J: TRBJ1-3; size: NA; D: TRBD1; length: 18; V: TRBV28; DNA: TGTGCCAGCAGTTTATTAGGGACAGGATCCAAATCTGGAAACACCATATATTTT; CDR3: CASSLLGTGSKSGNTIYF
J: TRBJ2-3; size: NA; D: TRBD2; length: 15; V: TRBV6-4; DNA: TGTGCCAGCAGTGAGGGGGGGGGAAGCACAGATACGCAGTATTTT; CDR3: CASSEGGGSTDTQYF
J: TRBJ1-2; size: NA; D: NA; length: 14; V: TRBV18; DNA: TGTGCCAGCTCACCTGGAGGTTCCCGTTATGGCTACACCTTC; CDR3: CASSPGGSRYGYTF
J: TRBJ1-1; size: NA; D: TRBD1; length: 14; V: TRBV7-9; DNA: TGTGCCAGCAGATACAGGGGGCAAGGCGCTGAAGCTTTCTTT; CDR3: CASRYRGQGAEAFF
J: TRBJ2-3; size: NA; D: TRBD2; length: 15; V: TRBV7-2; DNA: TGTGCCAGCAGCTTACGGCGGGGGGGCGCAGATACGCAGTATTTT; CDR3: CASSLRRGGADTQYF
J: TRBJ2-1; size: few; D: NA; length: 15; V: TRBV5-1; DNA: TGCGCCAGCAGCTTGTTGGCAGGAAGATACAATGAGCAGTTCTTC; CDR3: CASSLLAGRYNEQFF
J: TRBJ2-7; size: few; D: NA; length: 15; V: TRBV27; DNA: TGTGCCAGCAGTCCCGGACGGACTATCTCCTACGAGCAGTACTTC; CDR3: CASSPGRTISYEQYF
J: TRBJ2-7; size: few; D: TRBD1; length: 15; V: TRBV4-1; DNA: TGCGCCAGCAGCCAAGGGTCGACAGGGCGGTACGAGCAGTACTTC; CDR3: CASSQGSTGRYEQYF
J: TRBJ2-5; size: few; D: TRBD2; length: 15; V: TRBV5-1; DNA: TGCGCCAGCAGCCCAGGACTAGCGGCCCAAGAGACCCAGTACTTC; CDR3: CASSPGLAAQETQYF
J: TRBJ2-7; size: NA; D: TRBD1; length: 18; V: TRBV5-1; DNA: TGCGCCAGCAGCTTGGAGGGACGGGGACAGGGACAAGGGGGTGAGCAGTACTTC; CDR3: CASSLEGRGQGQGGEQYF
J: TRBJ1-2; size: few; D: TRBD1; length: 14; V: TRBV6-1; DNA: TGTGCCAGCGGCCCAGGGGGCTACTATCGGGGCTACACCTTC; CDR3: CASGPGGYYRGYTF
J: TRBJ2-2; size: few; D: NA; length: 15; V: TRBV19; DNA: TGTGCCAGTAGTATACACATATCGAACACCGGGGAGCTGTTTTTT; CDR3: CASSIHISNTGELFF
J: TRBJ1-2; size: NA; D: TRBD1; length: 16; V: TRBV5-4; DNA: TGTGCCAGCAGCTTGGAAGGGACAGGGATCGGGTATGGCTACACCTTC; CDR3: CASSLEGTGIGYGYTF
J: TRBJ2-2; size: few; D: TRBD1; length: 14; V: TRBV5-1; DNA: TGCGCCAGCAGCTTTGTACAGGGGATCGGGGAGCTGTTTTTT; CDR3: CASSFVQGIGELFF
J: TRBJ2-7; size: NA; D: TRBD1; length: 15; V: TRBV2; DNA: TGTGCCAGCAGTGGACAGGGCCCCAGCTCCTACGAGCAGTACTTC; CDR3: CASSGQGPSSYEQYF
J: TRBJ2-4; size: few; D: TRBD2; length: 18; V: TRBV11-3; DNA: TGTGCCAGCAGCTTAGGCCTAGCGGGGGGGCCGGCCAAAAACATTCAGTACTTC; CDR3: CASSLGLAGGPAKNIQYF
J: TRBJ2-1; size: few; D: NA; length: 15; V: TRBV6-5; DNA: TGTGCCAGCACTCCCTTGGGGGCGGCTCACAATGAGCAGTTCTTC; CDR3: CASTPLGAAHNEQFF
J: TRBJ2-7; size: few; D: NA; length: 12; V: TRBV6-5; DNA: TGTGCCAGCAACGGAGATTCCTACGAGCAGTACTTC; CDR3: CASNGDSYEQYF
J: TRBJ1-6; size: NA; D: TRBD1; length: 16; V: TRBV19; DNA: TGTGCCAGTAGGGGAACGACAGGGGGCTTTAATTCACCCCTCCACTTT; CDR3: CASRGTTGGFNSPLHF
J: TRBJ1-2; size: NA; D: TRBD1; length: 19; V: TRBV28; DNA: TGTGCCAGCTACAGTGGACCAGGGACAGGGGAACTGGATAACTATGGCTACACCTTC; CDR3: CASYSGPGTGELDNYGYTF
J: TRBJ2-5; size: NA; D: TRBD1; length: 14; V: TRBV27; DNA: TGTGCCAGCAGTCCTAGGACAGGGCAAGAGACCCAGTACTTC; CDR3: CASSPRTGQETQYF
J: TRBJ1-6; size: NA; D: NA; length: 15; V: TRBV28; DNA: TGTGCCGGCAAACAGGGCCGCTCCTATAATTCACCCCTCCACTTT; CDR3: CAGKQGRSYNSPLHF
J: TRBJ2-2; size: few; D: NA; length: 11; V: TRBV6-5; DNA: TGTGCCAGCACGGGGACCGGGGAGCTGTTTTTT; CDR3: CASTGTGELFF
J: TRBJ1-2; size: few; D: NA; length: 13; V: TRBV6-5; DNA: TGTGCCAGCAGCCTCAGGCGGGGCTATGGCTACACCTTC; CDR3: CASSLRRGYGYTF
J: TRBJ2-7; size: few; D: TRBD2; length: 19; V: TRBV14; DNA: TGTGCCAGCAGCCAAGATAAGGGAGGGGATTCGAGGTCCATCTACGAGCAGTACTTC; CDR3: CASSQDKGGDSRSIYEQYF
J: TRBJ2-1; size: NA; D: TRBD2; length: 16; V: TRBV7-7; DNA: TGTGCCAGCAGCTTAGCGGGAGCGGGGCCTTACAATGAGCAGTTCTTC; CDR3: CASSLAGAGPYNEQFF
J: TRBJ2-5; size: few; D: TRBD1; length: 14; V: TRBV7-2; DNA: TGTGCCAGCAGCTTCGGACAGGGGCAAGAGACCCAGTACTTC; CDR3: CASSFGQGQETQYF
J: TRBJ2-7; size: few; D: TRBD1; length: 14; V: TRBV27; DNA: TGTGCCAGCGGCTCGGGACAGCGCCTCTACGAGCAGTACTTC; CDR3: CASGSGQRLYEQYF
J: TRBJ2-7; size: few; D: NA; length: 14; V: TRBV19; DNA: TGTGCCAGCAGTTCGGGCGGGGTACGCTACGAGCAGTACTTC; CDR3: CASSSGGVRYEQYF
J: TRBJ2-1; size: NA; D: TRBD2; length: 15; V: TRBV5-4; DNA: TGTGCCAGCAGCATGGGACTAGCGCACTTCAATGAGCAGTTCTTC; CDR3: CASSMGLAHFNEQFF
J: TRBJ1-6; size: NA; D: NA; length: 13; V: TRBV5-1; DNA: TGCGCCAGCAGCTTGGCCGCAGATTCACCCCTCCACTTT; CDR3: CASSLAADSPLHF
J: TRBJ1-1; size: few; D: NA; length: 15; V: TRBV19; DNA: TGTGCCAGTAGGCCCGGGGACACTATGAACACTGAAGCTTTCTTT; CDR3: CASRPGDTMNTEAFF
J: TRBJ2-5; size: few; D: TRBD2; length: 17; V: TRBV5-4; DNA: TGTGCCAGCAGCTCCTTGGCTTCTGCGGGGGGACAAGAGACCCAGTACTTC; CDR3: CASSSLASAGGQETQYF
J: TRBJ2-1; size: NA; D: NA; length: 13; V: TRBV7-7; DNA: TGTGCCAGCAGCCCATTGCGCGGGAATGAGCAGTTCTTC; CDR3: CASSPLRGNEQFF
J: TRBJ2-6; size: NA; D: NA; length: 14; V: TRBV19; DNA: TGTGCCAGTACCCCGGGAGAAGGGGCCAACGTCCTGACTTTC; CDR3: CASTPGEGANVLTF